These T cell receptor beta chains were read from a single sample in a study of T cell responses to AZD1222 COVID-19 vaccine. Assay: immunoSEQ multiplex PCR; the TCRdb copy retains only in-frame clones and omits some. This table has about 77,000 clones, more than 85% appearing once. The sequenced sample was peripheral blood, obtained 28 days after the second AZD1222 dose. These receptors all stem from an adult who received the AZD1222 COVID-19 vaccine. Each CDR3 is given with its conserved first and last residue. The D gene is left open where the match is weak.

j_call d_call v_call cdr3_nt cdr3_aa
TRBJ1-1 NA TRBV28 TGTGCCAGCAGTTTATATGGGGTCGGCGCTGAAGCTTTCTTT CASSLYGVGAEAFF
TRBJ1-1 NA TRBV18 TGTGCCAGCTCACCACCGAGGAGGAATCGCGACACTGAAGCTTTCTTT CASSPPRRNRDTEAFF
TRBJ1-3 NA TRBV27 TGTGCCAGCAGTTTTCGCCCCGGAAACACCATATATTTT CASSFRPGNTIYF
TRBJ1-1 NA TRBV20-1 TGCAGTGCTAGTATGCCGAACACTGAAGCTTTCTTT CSASMPNTEAFF
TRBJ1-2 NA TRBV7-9 TGTGCCAGCAGCGCCTCGGGGGACACCTATGGCTACACCTTC CASSASGDTYGYTF
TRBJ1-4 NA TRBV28 TGTGCCAGCAGCCCTGCCGGGGGAGCTAATGAAAAACTGTTTTTT CASSPAGGANEKLFF
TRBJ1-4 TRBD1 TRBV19 TGTGCCAGTAGTATCCGGGACAGTAATGAAAAACTGTTTTTT CASSIRDSNEKLFF
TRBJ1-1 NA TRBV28 TGTGCCAGCAGTTTACCGGACGGGAACACTGAAGCTTTCTTT CASSLPDGNTEAFF
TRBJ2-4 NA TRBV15 TGTGCCACCAGCAGATCTACCTCTGACAGCGGTAGTCCCATTGTACTAGCCAAAAACATTCAGTACTTC CATSRSTSDSGSPIVLAKNIQYF
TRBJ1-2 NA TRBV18 TGTGCCAGCTCACTAGGTCCCCCAGGGATTATGGCTAACTATGGCTACACCTTC CASSLGPPGIMANYGYTF
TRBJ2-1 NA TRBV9 TGTGCCAGCAGCACCCGGACTGTCTCAAAGGAGCAGTTCTTC CASSTRTVSKEQFF
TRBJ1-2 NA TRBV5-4 TGTGCCAGCAGGTTGGGAGAAAGCAGCTTCTATGGCTACACCTTC CASRLGESSFYGYTF
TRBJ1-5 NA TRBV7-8 TGTGCCAGCAGCCTAGGGCGGGGCCCAGGGAATCAGCCCCAGCATTTT CASSLGRGPGNQPQHF